The T cell receptor beta chain described here comes from a study of T cells in Graves' hyperthyroidism and ophthalmopathy. Broader study findings: The model predicted ophthalmopathy a median around six months before onset. Most thyroid clonotypes that were expanded above 0.001 also turned up in blood.

Uncontrolled infection, other autoimmune disease, pregnancy or lactation barred patients from enrollment. With respect to this clonotype: The antigen is undetermined. This could be a read error, since a much larger clone is one nucleotide away.

RNA transcripts gave rise to amplified TCR beta CDR3 regions. An initial round of RT-PCR targeting the TCR CDR3 relied on the HTBI primer set. TCRdb reanalysed the multiplex PCR reads using MiXCR and keeps one entry per CDR3 protein. Altogether hundreds of thousands of distinct CDR3 sequences are present, nearly 45% being singletons, with the ten largest covering approximately 7.2%. The TCR was taken from an adult man with Graves' disease, either hyperthyroidism or ophthalmopathy (not recorded which). The material sequenced was peripheral blood or thyroid tissue (not recorded which).

The DNA for the CDR3 is TGTGCCAGCAGCGATGACTGGCGAGGGACCCAGTACTTC. This translates into CASSDDWRGTQYF. The chain joins TRBV14 to TRBJ2-5, with unresolved D. Between the trimmed V and J ends, which lost 5 bases and 7 bases, there was a span of 14 bases. CDR1 and CDR2 from the germline V gene are SGHDN and FVKESK. The CDR3 has 13 residues.